This T cell receptor beta chain is drawn from a study of blood T cell repertoires in COVID-19. At the level of the study: Samples representing acute and convalescent COVID-19 were sourced from the United States, Italy and Spain. The analysed material was cDNA or gDNA that came from T cells, B-cell-depleted T cells, or PBMCs.

V lost 3 bases and J lost 2; bases outside the gene matches: 3. This CDR3 has 14 residues. Germline V gene lookup returns CDR1 SNHLY and CDR2 FYNNEI. Original methodology: Amplification of reference gene primers was used by the study to estimate nucleated cell counts. The data were produced by immunoSEQ multiplex PCR, yet TCRdb's version contains in-frame clones alone and is incomplete. V, J and clone size reflect that table, while D and trimming were determined from the DNA. The data hold 130,000 to 150,000 clones, with roughly 90% observed a single time. The chain recombines TRBV2 with TRBJ1-2, with 7 bases that match TRBD1. The receptor's source is a man between 65 and 79 years old with acute or convalescent COVID-19. The sequenced sample consisted of peripheral blood. Written as DNA, the CDR3 is TGTGCCAGCAGTGAGCGGGGACAGAACTATGGCTACACCTTC. Its protein is CASSERGQNYGYTF.